These 29 T cell receptor beta chains share one sample of origin, sequenced in a study of T cells in Graves' hyperthyroidism and ophthalmopathy. Researchers took RNA transcripts and amplified the TCR beta CDR3 regions from them. Carried out on the TCR CDR3, a first-round RT-PCR used the HTBI primer set. TCRdb recomputed calls from the multiplex PCR reads with MiXCR, one row per CDR3 protein. The sample lists about 520,000 distinct CDR3 sequences, roughly 25% occurring once. The sample taken for sequencing was blood. Every receptor here comes from a woman between 25 and 40 years old with Graves' ophthalmopathy.

Concerning this clonotype itself: No conserved phenylalanine or tryptophan ends this CDR3, so it is likely a read error. The chain recombines TRBV5-6 with TRBJ1-2; tentatively, D is TRBD1 (5 bases). The CDR3 is 13 amino acids. Trimming removed 1 base from V and 7 bases from J, with 11 bases in between. Germline CDR1 SGHDT, CDR2 YYEEEE. CDR3 sequence: CASSLITGFGYTV. The CDR3 DNA is TGTGCCAGCAGCTTGATAACAGGATTTGGCTACACCGTC.

This clonotype was seen repeatedly, ten times or more. CDR3 nucleotide sequence: TGTGCCAGCAGTTACGTTCTCGGTCCCTACGAGCAGTACTTC. This encodes CASSYVLGPYEQYF. V and J are TRBV6-5 and TRBJ2-7; no firm D call. V lost 2 bases and J lost 2, with 10 bases in between. Germline CDR1 is MNHEY and CDR2 is SVGAGI. The length of the CDR3 is 14 residues.

Many counts were recorded for this clonotype. One end of the junction varies from germline; a read error may be responsible. V gene TRBV7-7 combines with J gene TRBJ2-7; no definite D call. Germline V gives CDR1 SSHAT, CDR2 FNYEAQ (reference sequence). The CDR3 is 14 residues long. CDR3 residues: CASSETMSSYEQYF. The CDR3 region has the DNA TGTGCTAGCAGCGAAACGATGAGCTCCTACGAGCAGTACTTC.

As regards this clonotype: Just one base apart from a much larger clone, this may be a read error. The chain combines TRBV2 with TRBJ1-3, with D perhaps matching TRBD1 (5 bases). V was shortened by 7 bases and J by 0 bases, with 16 bases between the two germline ends. Germline V CDR1 and CDR2: SNHLY, FYNNEI. The CDR3 runs to 16 residues. Written as DNA, the CDR3 is TGTGCCAGCATACCAGGGCCAACCCTCTCTGGAAACACCATATATTTT. It translates to CASIPGPTLSGNTIYF.

There are many counts of this clonotype. The CDR3 here is CASSPLGGNEQYF. The CDR3 DNA is TGTGCCAGCAGCCCTTTGGGGGGGAACGAGCAGTACTTC. The rearrangement uses TRBV7-8 and TRBJ2-7; 7 bases match TRBD2. CDR1 and CDR2 (germline): SGHVS, FQNEAQ. Unmatched junction bases numbered 6, after V lost 5 bases and J lost 5 bases. The CDR3 spans 13 residues.

This clonotype appeared many times. The rearrangement uses TRBV3-1 and TRBJ1-2, with 8 nucleotides matching TRBD1. This CDR3 comprises 13 residues. The V gene's germline CDR1 is LGHDT and CDR2 YNNKEL (reference sequence). The V gene end was trimmed by 2 bases and the J gene end by 8 bases; junction bases not matched to a gene: 4. The DNA of the CDR3 is TGTGCCAGCAGCCAACGGACAGGGTTGGGCTACACCTTC. It specifies CASSQRTGLGYTF.

The V gene is TRBV28, the J gene TRBJ2-7, with D tentatively TRBD2 (5 bases). Trimming took 6 bases from V and 0 from J, leaving 12 bases between them. Germline V lookup: CDR1 MDHEN, CDR2 SYDVKM. This CDR3 is built from 14 residues. The CDR3 protein is CASSPPGSSYEQYF. The CDR3 coding sequence is TGTGCCAGCAGCCCGCCGGGGTCCTCCTACGAGCAGTACTTC.

This clonotype was counted many times. The V gene is TRBV15, the J gene TRBJ1-6; 10 nucleotides line up with TRBD1. The CDR3 runs to 16 residues. Germline V gene lookup returns CDR1 LNHNV and CDR2 YYDKDF (reference sequence). J gave up 10 bases and V 1 base, and 7 bases lay outside the gene matches. The CDR3: CATSRARDRGRSPLHF. In DNA, the CDR3 is TGTGCCACCAGCAGAGCCCGGGACAGGGGTCGATCACCCCTCCACTTT. The full variable domain, with the rest looked up from reference TRBV15 and TRBJ1-6, is DAMVIQNPRYQVTQFGKPVTLSCSQTLNHNVMYWYQQKSSQAPKLLFHYYDKDFNNEADTPDNFQSRRPNTSFCFLDIRSPGLGDTAMYLCATSRARDRGRSPLHFGNGTRLTVT.

A few counts support this clonotype. One end of the junction does not line up with germline, which may come from a read error. V is TRBV12-3 or TRBV12-4 and J is TRBJ2-5; TRBD1 agrees at 8 bases. CDR3 length: 14 amino acids. CDR3 bases: TGTGCCAACAGTTTGGACAGGGAGTGGAAGACCCAGTACTTC. Encoded protein: CANSLDREWKTQYF.

V usage is TRBV13 and J usage is TRBJ2-7, with D possibly matching TRBD1 (6 bases). CDR3 length equals 13 residues. Germline values: CDR1 PRHDT, CDR2 FYEKMQ (reference sequence). V was pared by 5 bases and J by 3 bases, with 11 bases between. This chain's CDR3 is CASSRQDHYEQYF. The CDR3 DNA reads TGTGCCAGCAGCCGACAGGACCACTACGAGCAGTACTTC.

This clonotype was picked up many times. V usage is TRBV4-1 and J usage is TRBJ2-5, with TRBD2 identical over 8 bases. Germline loops: CDR1 MGHRA, CDR2 YSYEKL. The CDR3 spans 16 residues. J was trimmed by 4 bases and V by 1 base; bases with no gene match: 8. CDR3 sequence reads: CASSQGRGVMGETQYF. The DNA for the CDR3 is TGCGCCAGCAGCCAAGGGCGGGGGGTGATGGGAGAGACCCAGTACTTC.

The J gene is TRBJ1-2, the V gene TRBV14; D not resolved. The CDR3 loop spans 12 amino acids. Germline CDR1 is SGHDN and CDR2 is FVKESK. V was shortened by 1 base and J by 6 bases, with 6 bases between the two germline ends. For the CDR3, the DNA is TGTGCCAGCAGCCAAGTGGGCGATGGCTACACCTTC. Protein product: CASSQVGDGYTF. The complete variable domain, with remaining parts taken from reference TRBV14 and TRBJ1-2, reads EAGVTQFPSHSVIEKGQTVTLRCDPISGHDNLYWYRRVMGKEIKFLLHFVKESKQDESGMPNNRFLAERTGGTYSTLKVQPAELEDSGVYFCASSQVGDGYTFGSGTRLTVV.

This clonotype has a count of ten or more. The CDR3 DNA reads as TGTGCCAGCAGTTCTGGCCATCGACAGGAGTATGGCTACACCTTC. Translating it yields CASSSGHRQEYGYTF. This chain links TRBV6-5 with TRBJ1-2; possible D gene TRBD1, 6 bases. The CDR3 runs 15 residues. V lost 4 bases and J lost 5, with 17 bases in between. The germline V gene has CDR1 MNHEY and CDR2 SVGAGI.

This clonotype was found many times. The chain couples TRBV2 to TRBJ2-2, with D unclear. From germline, CDR1 is SNHLY and CDR2 FYNNEI. The CDR3 sequence is 16 residues long. Between the trimmed V and J ends, which lost 3 bases and 6 bases, there was a span of 17 bases. The CDR3 here is CASSDQPSGLSGELFF. CDR3 coding DNA: TGTGCCAGCAGTGACCAGCCGTCAGGCCTCTCCGGGGAGCTGTTTTTT.

The rearrangement joins TRBV28 to TRBJ2-7, with 7 bases matching TRBD1. CDR1 is MDHEN, CDR2 SYDVKM, per germline. CDR3 length: 15 amino acids. J gave up 2 bases and V 7 bases, and 11 bases lay outside the gene matches. In DNA, the CDR3 is TGTGCCAGCATCCCCAGCAGAGGACAGGCCTACGAGCAGTACTTC. Its protein product is CASIPSRGQAYEQYF. Full variable domain (remainder filled in from reference TRBV28 and TRBJ2-7): DVKVTQSSRYLVKRTGEKVFLECVQDMDHENMFWYRQDPGLGLRLIYFSYDVKMKEKGDIPEGYSVSREKKERFSLILESASTNQTSMYLCASIPSRGQAYEQYFGPGTRLTVT.

This clonotype was seen many times. The chain links TRBV6-5 to TRBJ1-5, with a possible D match to TRBD1 (6 bases). CDR3 length equals 15 residues. Per the germline V gene, CDR1 is MNHEY and CDR2 is SVGAGI. V was cut by 6 bases and J by 2 bases, with 14 bases left in between. The CDR3 DNA is TGTGCCAGCAGGGTAACAGGGACGGGCAATCAGCCCCAGCATTTT. Residues: CASRVTGTGNQPQHF.

This clonotype has at least ten counts. The chain has TRBV7-3 and TRBJ1-1; D gene unclear. Germline V gene data show CDR1 as SGHTA and CDR2 as FQGTGA. Trimming took off 2 bases at V and 0 bases at J, with 7 bases between the two ends. CDR3 length equals 14 residues. CDR3 in amino acids: CASSLGPMNTEAFF. The DNA for the CDR3 is TGTGCCAGCAGCTTAGGTCCAATGAACACTGAAGCTTTCTTT.

This clonotype has only a few counts. This chain links TRBV19 with TRBJ1-1; no firm D call. Trimming removed 6 bases at V and 1 base at J, with 9 bases between. The CDR3 loop spans 13 amino acids. The germline V gene has CDR1 LNHDA and CDR2 SQIVND (reference sequence). Here the CDR3 DNA reads TGTGCCAGTAGGTATCTGTCGAACACTGAAGCTTTCTTT. This encodes CASRYLSNTEAFF.

This clonotype was seen at least ten times. V is TRBV2 and J is TRBJ2-2; 7 nucleotides agree with TRBD2. Germline CDR1 and CDR2: SNHLY and FYNNEI. The V gene end was trimmed by 4 bases and the J gene end by 7 bases; junction bases not matched to a gene: 6. The CDR3 runs to 14 residues. CDR3 DNA sequence: TGTGCCAGCAGTGGTGGACTAGGGGTCGGGGAGCTGTTTTTT. Encoded protein: CASSGGLGVGELFF.

This clonotype was seen many times. The chain carries TRBV11-1 and TRBJ2-2, with TRBD1 identical over 7 bases. Germline CDR1 is SGHAT and CDR2 is FQDESV (reference sequence). The V gene end was trimmed by 6 bases and the J gene end by 1 base; junction bases not matched to a gene: 8. The length of the CDR3 is 16 residues. CDR3 DNA sequence: TGTGCCAGCAGGAGTGGTTGGACAGGGAACACCGGGGAGCTGTTTTTT. This encodes CASRSGWTGNTGELFF.

This clonotype was observed at least ten times. The chain uses TRBV29-1 and TRBJ1-2; a weak D match, TRBD1 (6 bases). V was cut by 2 bases and J by 4 bases, with 17 bases left in between. Germline V lookup: CDR1 SQVTM, CDR2 ANQGSEA. The CDR3 extends over 15 amino acids. CDR3 amino acids: CSVEQVRTEIYGYTF. In DNA, the CDR3 is TGCAGCGTTGAACAGGTTCGGACAGAGATCTATGGCTACACCTTC.

This rearrangement joins TRBV6-2 or TRBV6-3 to TRBJ1-2, with a weak D call TRBD1 (6 bases). CDR3 length: 17 amino acids. Germline lookup yields CDR1 MNHEY and CDR2 SVGEGT. Between the trimmed V and J ends, which lost 4 bases and 6 bases, there was a span of 24 bases. CDR3 residues: CASSSKLAGTTRDGYTF. The CDR3 bases are TGTGCCAGCAGTTCCAAACTAGCCGGGACAACGAGGGATGGCTACACCTTC.

This clonotype was observed many times. The rearrangement uses TRBV18 and TRBJ2-6; D remains ambiguous. V was cut by 6 bases and J by 1 base, with 13 bases left in between. The CDR3 has 16 amino acids. Germline loops: CDR1 KGHSH, CDR2 LQKENI. This chain's CDR3 is CASSPFQDSGANVLTF. The CDR3 coding sequence is TGTGCCAGCTCGCCCTTCCAGGATTCTGGGGCCAACGTCCTGACTTTC.

The J gene is TRBJ1-1, the V gene TRBV10-2, with a weak D call TRBD1 (5 bases). Germline lookup yields CDR1 WSHSY and CDR2 SAAADI. V was shortened by 7 bases and J by 5 bases, with 17 bases between the two germline ends. This CDR3 has 14 amino acids. CDR3 loop: CASNPGAGWTEAFF. The CDR3 DNA sequence: TGCGCCAGCAACCCCGGGGCGGGGTGGACTGAAGCTTTCTTT.

In its sample, this clonotype was seen a few times. One junction end does not reproduce the germline sequence, and a read error may be involved. The chain recombines TRBV2 with TRBJ2-5, with TRBD2 matching over 8 bases. Germline V gene sequence: CDR1 SNHLY, CDR2 FYNNEI. The CDR3 has 16 amino acids. For the CDR3, the DNA is TGTGCCAACAGTGATTTCCAGCGGGGGACACAAGAGACCCAGTACTTC. The encoded protein is CANSDFQRGTQETQYF.

To note about this clonotype: Just one base apart from a much larger clone, this may be a read error. DNA of the CDR3: TGTGCCACCTCACCGGCTCAGGTGACTGAAGCTTTCTTT. It translates to CATSPAQVTEAFF. This chain connects TRBV12-3 or TRBV12-4 to TRBJ1-1; D unresolved. Trimming left V 10 bases short and J 5 bases short, with 17 bases between. This CDR3 spans 13 amino acids.

The sample holds many counts of this clonotype. The chain joins TRBV2 to TRBJ2-4, with D uncertain. Germline values: CDR1 SNHLY, CDR2 FYNNEI. The CDR3 runs 14 residues. Deletions cut 8 bases from V and 1 base from J, with 12 bases between. The CDR3 region has the DNA TGTGCCAGCGGGTCCGCCGGGGCCAAAAACATTCAGTACTTC. Protein sequence: CASGSAGAKNIQYF. Variable domain in full (rest from reference TRBV2 and TRBJ2-4): EPEVTQTPSHQVTQMGQEVILRCVPISNHLYFYWYRQILGQKVEFLVSFYNNEISEKSEIFDDQFSVERPDGSNFTLKIRSTKLEDSAMYFCASGSAGAKNIQYFGAGTRLSVL.

This clonotype was observed many times. The genes are TRBV19 and TRBJ1-2, with D possibly TRBD1 on 5 matching bases. Trimming shortened V by 3 bases and J by 5 bases, and 10 bases separated the two germline ends. The CDR3 is made up of 13 amino acids. Per the germline V gene, CDR1 is LNHDA and CDR2 is SQIVND (reference sequence). CDR3 DNA: TGTGCCAGTAGTATTTCAGGGCGATATGGCTACACCTTC. Translation gives CASSISGRYGYTF.

This clonotype was observed at least ten times. This chain connects TRBV12-3 or TRBV12-4 to TRBJ1-5; D gene unclear. This CDR3 is 15 amino acids long. V was shortened by 2 bases and J by 3 bases, with 11 bases between the two germline ends. The CDR3 sequence is CASSLREAVNQPQHF. The CDR3 DNA sequence: TGTGCCAGCAGTTTACGGGAGGCGGTCAATCAGCCCCAGCATTTT.